The clone carrying this T cell receptor (beta chain) occurred many times. Its antigen remains unknown. Drawing of peripheral blood yielded 7.5 to 10 milliliters from each donor. Samples each yielded at least 6 micrograms of total RNA. CDR1 SQVTM and CDR2 ANQGSEA come from the germline V gene. The CDR3 extends over 14 amino acids. Trimming at V came to 8 bases and at J to 1 base, leaving 8 bases not matched to a gene. Primed by a sample-barcoded 5' primer and a J-beta primer mix, a second PCR proceeded for 7 to 11 cycles. Researchers report that each sample yielded at least 2.5 million CDR3-containing paired-end reads. TCRdb called the 5' RACE reads again in MiXCR, with one record for every CDR3 protein. The sample shows about 800,000 distinct CDR3 sequences, 58% of them seen only once. These data are taken from a study of blood T cells in healthy people across ages. General study results and limits: Naive T cell percentage strongly correlated with TCR beta diversity.

This rearrangement joins TRBV29-1 to TRBJ2-3; 8 positions agree with TRBD2. The source of this sequence is a man younger than 45 in good health. The specimen sequenced was blood. DNA of the CDR3: TGCAGCTCGGGGGGGGCGGGAGGCACAGATACGCAGTATTTT. Protein sequence: CSSGGAGGTDTQYF.